This T cell receptor beta chain was captured in a study of Graves' ophthalmopathy and Graves' hyperthyroidism. In germline, CDR1 is WSHSY, CDR2 SAAADI. The CDR3 runs to 16 residues. Using RNA transcripts, the TCR beta CDR3 regions were amplified. RT-PCR in the first round used HTBI primers; a second-round multiplex PCR followed. TCRdb re-analysed the multiplex PCR reads in MiXCR, keeping a single row per CDR3 protein. The sample gives 900,000 to 1,200,000 distinct CDR3 sequences, 35% to 40% of which show up once; 11% is in the top ten. A remark on this clonotype: The junction and the germline gene differ at one end; a read error may be behind it.

Patients were excluded if they had other autoimmune diseases or uncontrolled infections, and likewise if pregnancy or lactation applied. The gene calls are TRBV10-2 and TRBJ2-7; TRBD1 matches 11 bases. The sequence was collected from an adult man with Graves' hyperthyroidism. The sample consisted of peripheral blood or thyroid tissue (not recorded which). The CDR3 region is CASSTRMRTGGWEQYF. The DNA of the CDR3 is TGTGCCAGCAGCACGCGCATGCGGACAGGGGGCTGGGAGCAGTACTTC.